This T cell receptor (beta chain) was observed in a study of T cell repertoires in cytomegalovirus infection. At the level of the study: CMV infection plus the matching HLA type was flagged by public TCR beta signatures.

The trim removed 1 base at V and 7 bases at J, leaving 7 bases unmatched. Germline V gene sequence: CDR1 SGHVS, CDR2 FNYEAQ. CDR3 length: 15 amino acids. One entry per CDR3 protein results from TCRdb running MiXCR on the reads. The data contain 20,000 to 30,000 distinct CDR3 sequences, approximately 22% of them seen just once; the ten biggest clones take up about 91%. Study conclusions and caveats: Dominant in the ex vivo response were TCR beta clonotypes restricted by HLA-C and specific for CMV. Adding up the frequency of public TCR beta families identified people who carried CMV plus the relevant HLA.

In its sample, this clonotype was seen many times. Antigen specificity is unknown. This sequence was found in a human donor in good health (CMV status not recorded). Some clones in this sample may be carry-over from other donors' samples. Sequencing used CD8+ T cells from cultured PBMCs, obtained from culture after CMV antigen stimulation. J is TRBJ1-2 and V is TRBV7-6, with TRBD1 identical over 9 bases. In nucleotides, the CDR3 is TGTGCCAGCAGCTTAGAGGAAACAGGGGGCCGTGGCTACACCTTC. This encodes CASSLEETGGRGYTF.